This entry lists 30 T cell receptor beta chains sequenced from one sample in a study of T-cell reconstitution after alpha-beta-depleted transplantation in children (dated by TCRdb to about 2016). The method behind the library was PCR. The instrument was an Illumina HiSeq 2500. TCR library preparation used molecular barcoding, with unique molecular identifiers applied to normalize quantification of the TCRbeta repertoire. TCRdb trimmed public reads at Q25 via fastp, called clones via MiXCR and kept in-frame beta chains. Rows merge per CDR3 protein into single entries with the most common DNA and genes. The sample table lists some 500,000 distinct CDR3 sequences, about a sixth of them with a count of one. The biggest ten clones account for 3% to 4% of the sample. Material: PBMCs from the stem cell graft donor, obtained from the stem cell graft. These receptors were obtained from a human donor who donated a stem cell graft to a child with acute lymphoblastic leukemia.

The CDR3 bases are TGTGCCAGCGCGGGAAGGGTAGCGGCAGATGGGTTCGAGCAGTACTTC. Protein sequence: CASAGRVAADGFEQYF. V is TRBV6-2 or TRBV6-3 and J is TRBJ2-7, with D perhaps TRBD2 (6 bases). The V gene's germline CDR1 is MNHEY and CDR2 SVGEGT. This CDR3 spans 16 amino acids. Trimming stripped 8 bases from V and 6 bases from J, with 26 bases between.

This chain links TRBV3-1 with TRBJ2-1, with D tentatively TRBD1 (5 bases). Germline V gives CDR1 LGHDT, CDR2 YNNKEL (reference sequence). The CDR3 is made up of 13 amino acids. V was shortened by 1 base and J by 10 bases, with 11 bases between the two germline ends. The CDR3 here is CASSQGGRTEQFF. CDR3 nucleotides: TGTGCCAGCAGCCAAGGGGGTAGGACAGAGCAGTTCTTC.

The chain combines TRBV27 with TRBJ2-1; D is perhaps TRBD1 or TRBD2 (5 bases each). The germline gives CDR1 MNHEY, CDR2 SMNVEV (reference sequence). The CDR3 is 13 residues long. With 11 bases removed from V and 4 bases from J, the gap between germline ends came to 15 bases. The CDR3 coding sequence is TGTGCCGTTTGGGGCCCGGGGTACAATGAGCAGTTCTTC. Translation gives CAVWGPGYNEQFF.

The rearrangement uses TRBV5-1 and TRBJ2-4; 7 bases agree with TRBD1. This CDR3 comprises 16 residues. J lost 2 bases, V lost 3 bases, and 8 bases had no gene match. In germline, CDR1 is SGHRS, CDR2 YFSETQ. CDR3 in amino acids: CASSSTPGQTKNIQYF. In nucleotides, the CDR3 is TGCGCCAGCAGCTCGACCCCGGGACAGACCAAAAACATTCAGTACTTC.

The sample holds many counts of this clonotype. The V and J genes are TRBV7-9 and TRBJ2-7; no clear D. Germline CDR1 reads SEHNR; CDR2 reads FQNEAQ (reference sequence). Deletions cut 0 bases from V and 3 bases from J, with 3 bases between. CDR3 length: 12 amino acids. CDR3 loop: CASSLADYEQYF. As DNA, the CDR3 is TGTGCCAGCAGCTTAGCTGACTACGAGCAGTACTTC.

This clonotype was seen a handful of times. This chain's CDR3 is CASSSGTSTGNEQFF. The CDR3 DNA follows: TGCGCCAGCAGTTCCGGGACTAGTACGGGCAATGAGCAGTTCTTC. The rearrangement uses TRBV5-1 and TRBJ2-1; 8 nucleotides match TRBD2. The CDR3 is made up of 15 amino acids. J lost 6 bases, V lost 5 bases, and 10 bases had no gene match. The V gene's germline CDR1 is SGHRS and CDR2 YFSETQ.

This rearrangement joins TRBV12-3 or TRBV12-4 to TRBJ2-7, with 7 bases fitting TRBD2. The CDR3 has 13 amino acids. V was clipped by 6 bases and J by 5 bases; unmatched bases: 7. As DNA, the CDR3 is TGTGCCAGCAGCCGGGGGGTTGCCCACGAGCAGTACTTC. This gives the protein CASSRGVAHEQYF.

This rearrangement joins TRBV11-1 to TRBJ1-4, with 7 bases fitting TRBD1. Trimming removed 2 bases from V and 2 bases from J; junction bases left unmatched: 20. Germline CDR1 reads SGHAT; CDR2 reads FQDESV (reference sequence). The CDR3 extends over 21 amino acids. The CDR3 bases are TGTGCCAGCAGCTTATCGGCATTCTGGGACAGCGGACCTTGGACTAATGAAAAACTGTTTTTT. It is translated as CASSLSAFWDSGPWTNEKLFF.

CDR3 in DNA: TGCAGCGTTTCGAGCCTGGGAGACATTCAGTACTTC. This gives the protein CSVSSLGDIQYF. The V gene is TRBV29-1, the J gene TRBJ2-4, with TRBD2 as a possible D gene (5 bases). Per germline, CDR1 SQVTM and CDR2 ANQGSEA. The CDR3 runs 12 residues. Trimming shortened V by 5 bases and J by 8 bases, and 13 bases separated the two germline ends.

V is TRBV2 and J is TRBJ1-5, with 9 nucleotides matching TRBD1. The CDR3 consists of 14 residues. Germline V CDR1 and CDR2: SNHLY, FYNNEI. After removal of 5 bases from V and 5 bases from J, the junction contained 4 bases not matched to a gene. CDR3 sequence: CASSRDRADQPQHF. The CDR3 DNA is TGTGCCAGCAGTCGGGACAGGGCCGATCAGCCCCAGCATTTT. Based on the CDR3 plus reference TRBV2 and TRBJ1-5, the full variable domain is EPEVTQTPSHQVTQMGQEVILRCVPISNHLYFYWYRQILGQKVEFLVSFYNNEISEKSEIFDDQFSVERPDGSNFTLKIRSTKLEDSAMYFCASSRDRADQPQHFGDGTRLSIL.

The gene calls are TRBV14 and TRBJ2-7; tentatively, D is TRBD1 (6 bases). CDR1 is SGHDN and CDR2 is FVKESK in the germline V gene. Trimming removed 1 base from V and 6 bases from J, with 13 bases in between. The CDR3 runs to 14 residues. CDR3 in DNA: TGTGCCAGCAGCCAAGTGATGGGGGCGGGCGAGCAGTACTTC. It specifies CASSQVMGAGEQYF.

V is TRBV29-1 and J is TRBJ2-5; tentative D call: TRBD1 (6 bases). Germline assignment: CDR1 SQVTM and CDR2 ANQGSEA. This CDR3 has 12 amino acids. V gave up 6 bases and J gave up 5 bases, with 13 bases separating them. CDR3 DNA: TGCAGCGTGACCACAGGGTGGGAGACCCAGTACTTC. It codes for CSVTTGWETQYF.

This chain connects TRBV9 to TRBJ1-4; maybe TRBD1 (5 bases). The CDR3 consists of 15 residues. V was cut by 4 bases and J by 7 bases, with 17 bases left in between. Germline CDR1 is SGDLS and CDR2 is YYNGEE. In nucleotides, the CDR3 is TGTGCCAGCAGCCCATCCGGGACGGCAGGTGAAAAACTGTTTTTT. Its translation is CASSPSGTAGEKLFF.

The rearrangement uses TRBV7-6 and TRBJ2-7; D not resolved. V gave up 2 bases and J gave up 10 bases, with 12 bases separating them. The CDR3 is made up of 12 amino acids. CDR1 SGHVS and CDR2 FNYEAQ come from the germline V gene. The CDR3 reads CASSLPLERQYF. In DNA form, the CDR3 reads TGTGCCAGCAGCTTACCGCTTGAGAGACAGTACTTC.

There are a few counts of this clonotype. This chain joins TRBV9 and TRBJ1-2; D not resolved. CDR1 SGDLS and CDR2 YYNGEE come from the germline V gene. V lost 0 bases to trimming and J lost 2 bases, with 11 bases between them. There are 15 residues in the CDR3. The CDR3 protein is CASSVGSALNYGYTF. The CDR3 DNA is TGTGCCAGCAGCGTAGGATCGGCGCTGAACTATGGCTACACCTTC.

In this sample, this clonotype turned up many times. V is TRBV4-1 and J is TRBJ2-1; 14 nucleotides line up with TRBD2. V lost 1 base and J lost 8; bases outside the gene matches: 10. In germline, CDR1 is MGHRA, CDR2 YSYEKL. This CDR3 is 18 amino acids long. The CDR3 sequence: CASSQVGTSGSKWDEQFF. Here the CDR3 DNA reads TGCGCCAGCAGCCAAGTGGGGACTAGCGGGAGCAAGTGGGATGAGCAGTTCTTC.

CDR3 DNA: TGTGCCAGCAGTTTATTTAGGAGGGATCCCTACGAGCAGTACTTC. Translation gives CASSLFRRDPYEQYF. V usage is TRBV28 and J usage is TRBJ2-7; TRBD2 is a possible D gene (6 bases). The ends were cut back, 1 base at V and 2 bases at J, with 12 bases in the middle. The CDR3 has 15 residues. CDR1 and CDR2 from the germline V gene are MDHEN and SYDVKM.

The chain recombines TRBV7-8 with TRBJ2-7; TRBD2 matches at 10 bases. J lost 3 bases, V lost 3 bases, and 8 bases had no gene match. In germline, CDR1 is SGHVS, CDR2 FQNEAQ. This CDR3 has 16 amino acids. The CDR3 is CASSFAQGLANYEQYF. CDR3 nucleotides: TGTGCCAGCAGCTTTGCCCAGGGACTAGCGAACTACGAGCAGTACTTC.

This clonotype was picked up a small number of times. V and J are TRBV3-1 and TRBJ2-3, with D perhaps TRBD2 (6 bases). V lost 0 bases and J 3 bases, leaving 10 bases between the germline ends. Germline V gives CDR1 LGHDT, CDR2 YNNKEL (reference sequence). CDR3 length: 15 amino acids. CDR3 sequence: CASSQDWRETDTQYF. The DNA of the CDR3 is TGTGCCAGCAGCCAAGATTGGAGGGAGACAGATACGCAGTATTTT.

The count of this clonotype is one. This chain links TRBV27 with TRBJ2-7, with D possibly TRBD1 on 6 matching bases. V gave up 2 bases and J gave up 3 bases, with 11 bases separating them. CDR1 and CDR2 from the germline V gene are MNHEY and SMNVEV (reference sequence). CDR3 length equals 14 residues. The DNA for the CDR3 is TGTGCCAGCAGTTTAGTGGGGGCCCACTACGAGCAGTACTTC. Translation gives CASSLVGAHYEQYF.

This clonotype was seen a handful of times. The chain has TRBV5-1 and TRBJ2-5; TRBD1 or TRBD2 may be the D gene (5 bases each). The CDR3 runs to 15 residues. Germline loops: CDR1 SGHRS, CDR2 YFSETQ. V was cut by 0 bases and J by 9 bases, with 18 bases left in between. CDR3 DNA sequence: TGCGCCAGCAGCTTGGATGGGGACGGAGTGAGGGCCCAGTACTTC. Translation: CASSLDGDGVRAQYF.

This chain joins TRBV20-1 and TRBJ2-7; TRBD1 matches at 7 bases. In germline, CDR1 is DFQATT, CDR2 SNEGSKA (reference sequence). The CDR3 extends over 14 amino acids. After removal of 3 bases from V and 2 bases from J, the junction contained 7 bases not matched to a gene. CDR3 residues: CSASKGQNTYEQYF. As DNA, the CDR3 is TGCAGTGCTAGTAAGGGACAGAACACCTACGAGCAGTACTTC.

CDR3 loop: CASSQNWADREAFF. In DNA form, the CDR3 reads TGTGCCAGCAGCCAAAATTGGGCGGACAGGGAAGCTTTCTTT. The chain employs TRBV4-2 and TRBJ1-1; 7 nucleotides align to TRBD1. The CDR3 spans 14 residues. J gave up 8 bases and V 2 bases, and 8 bases lay outside the gene matches. Germline loops: CDR1 LGHNA, CDR2 YNFKEQ.

CDR3: CASSPPERGNEQFF. CDR3 DNA: TGTGCCAGCAGCCCCCCGGAAAGGGGAAATGAGCAGTTCTTC. J is TRBJ2-1 and V is TRBV28; TRBD1 might be the D (5 bases). Germline assignment: CDR1 MDHEN and CDR2 SYDVKM. CDR3 length: 14 residues. Trimming took off 6 bases at V and 7 bases at J, with 16 bases between the two ends.

This chain connects TRBV5-1 to TRBJ2-7, with TRBD1 identical over 9 bases. Per the germline V gene, CDR1 is SGHRS and CDR2 is YFSETQ. V was pared by 3 bases and J by 5 bases, with 6 bases of the junction left unmatched. The CDR3 has 14 residues. The chain's CDR3 is CASSWADRGDEQYF. CDR3 sequence (DNA): TGCGCCAGCAGCTGGGCGGACAGGGGAGACGAGCAGTACTTC.

CDR3 in amino acids: CASSVENRATGELFF. In DNA form, the CDR3 reads TGTGCCAGCAGCGTAGAAAACAGGGCCACCGGGGAGCTGTTTTTT. The chain joins TRBV9 to TRBJ2-2; tentative D call: TRBD1 (6 bases). Germline CDR1 SGDLS, CDR2 YYNGEE. The CDR3 totals 15 residues. V lost 0 bases, J lost 4 bases, and 10 bases lay in between.

This clonotype has at least ten counts. This chain connects TRBV7-9 to TRBJ2-7; 9 bases are shared with TRBD1. CDR1 is SEHNR and CDR2 is FQNEAQ in the germline V gene (reference sequence). CDR3 length: 14 amino acids. J was trimmed by 3 bases and V by 2 bases; bases with no gene match: 2. In DNA form, the CDR3 reads TGTGCCAGCAGCTTATCGGGACAGGGCTACGAGCAGTACTTC. Translation gives CASSLSGQGYEQYF.

This clonotype occurred a few times. This rearrangement joins TRBV6-1 to TRBJ1-4, with D perhaps TRBD1 (5 bases). V dropped 0 bases and J dropped 10 bases, with 15 bases sitting between them. CDR3 length: 15 amino acids. The germline CDR1 and CDR2 sequences are MNHNS and SASEGT. The CDR3: CASSEARGSQGKLFF. The CDR3 DNA follows: TGTGCCAGCAGTGAAGCTCGGGGGAGTCAAGGAAAACTGTTTTTT.

This clonotype was recorded at least ten times. This rearrangement joins TRBV7-8 to TRBJ2-1; 9 bases agree with TRBD2. V shed 5 bases, J shed 0 bases, and the junction held 8 bases outside the gene matches. The CDR3 sequence is 17 residues long. Germline CDR1 and CDR2: SGHVS and FQNEAQ. In nucleotides, the CDR3 is TGTGCCAGCAGCCCTGGACTAGCGCCGAGCTCCTACAATGAGCAGTTCTTC. Residues: CASSPGLAPSSYNEQFF.

The chain uses TRBV30 and TRBJ1-1; D ambiguous. Trimming left V 3 bases short and J 5 bases short, with 13 bases between. The CDR3 totals 13 residues. In germline, CDR1 is GTSNPN, CDR2 SVGIG (reference sequence). The CDR3 region is CAWRILEGTEAFF. CDR3 nucleotide sequence: TGTGCCTGGAGGATCCTAGAGGGTACTGAAGCTTTCTTT.